This T cell receptor beta chain was documented in a study of early T cells in non-severe SARS-CoV-2 infection. TCRdb used MiXCR to reprocess the 5' RACE reads, holding one entry per CDR3 protein. The table shows approximately 19,000 distinct CDR3 sequences, with under 6.5% occurring only once. The CDR3 is made up of 14 amino acids. V was shortened by 5 bases and J by 0 bases, with 8 bases between the two germline ends. CDR1 and CDR2 from the germline V gene are SEHNR and FQNEAQ (reference sequence). The sequencing input was whole blood. The TCR sequence derives from an adult who was a healthcare worker with PCR-confirmed SARS-CoV-2 infection or an uninfected control (not recorded which). The gene calls are TRBV7-9 and TRBJ1-3; the D is unclear. CDR3 DNA sequence: TGTGCCAGCAGCCCAAACTACTCTGGAAACACCATATATTTT. It is translated as CASSPNYSGNTIYF.